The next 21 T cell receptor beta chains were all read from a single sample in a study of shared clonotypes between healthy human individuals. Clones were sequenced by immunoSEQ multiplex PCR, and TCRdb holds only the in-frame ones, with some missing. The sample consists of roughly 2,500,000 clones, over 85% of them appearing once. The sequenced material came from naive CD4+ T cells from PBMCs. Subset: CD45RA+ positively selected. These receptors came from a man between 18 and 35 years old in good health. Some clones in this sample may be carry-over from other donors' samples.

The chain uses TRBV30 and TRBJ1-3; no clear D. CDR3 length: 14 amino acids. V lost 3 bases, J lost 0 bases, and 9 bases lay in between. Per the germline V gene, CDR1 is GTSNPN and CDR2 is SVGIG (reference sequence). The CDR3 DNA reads TGTGCCTGGAGGGCAGCATTCTCTGGAAACACCATATATTTT. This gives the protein CAWRAAFSGNTIYF. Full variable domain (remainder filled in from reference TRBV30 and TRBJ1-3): SQTIHQWPATLVQPVGSPLSLECTVEGTSNPNLYWYRQAAGRGLQLLFYSVGIGQISSEVPQNLSASRPQDRQFILSSKKLLLSDSGFYLCAWRAAFSGNTIYFGEGSWLTVV.

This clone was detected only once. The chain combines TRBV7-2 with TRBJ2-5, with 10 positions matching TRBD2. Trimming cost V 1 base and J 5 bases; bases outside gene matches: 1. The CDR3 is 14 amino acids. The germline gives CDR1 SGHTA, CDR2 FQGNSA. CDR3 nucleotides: TGTGCCAGCAGCTTAGGTAGCGGGAGGGAGACCCAGTACTTC. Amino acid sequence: CASSLGSGRETQYF.

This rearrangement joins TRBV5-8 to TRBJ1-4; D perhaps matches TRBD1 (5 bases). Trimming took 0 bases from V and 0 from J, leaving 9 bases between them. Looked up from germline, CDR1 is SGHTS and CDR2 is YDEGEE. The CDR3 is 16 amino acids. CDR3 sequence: CASSLGQTATNEKLFF. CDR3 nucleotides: TGTGCCAGCAGCTTGGGACAGACTGCAACTAATGAAAAACTGTTTTTT.

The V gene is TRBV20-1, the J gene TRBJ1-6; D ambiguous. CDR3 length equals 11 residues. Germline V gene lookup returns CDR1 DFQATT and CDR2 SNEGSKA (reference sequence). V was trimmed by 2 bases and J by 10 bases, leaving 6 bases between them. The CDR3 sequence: CSARRDSPLHF. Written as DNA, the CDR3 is TGCAGTGCTAGAAGAGACTCACCCCTCCACTTT.

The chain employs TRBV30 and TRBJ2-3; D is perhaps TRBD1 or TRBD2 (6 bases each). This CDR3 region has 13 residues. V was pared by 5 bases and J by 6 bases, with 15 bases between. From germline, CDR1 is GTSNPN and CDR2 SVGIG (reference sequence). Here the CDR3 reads CAWGPTGADTQYF. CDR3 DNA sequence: TGTGCCTGGGGTCCTACGGGGGCCGATACGCAGTATTTT.

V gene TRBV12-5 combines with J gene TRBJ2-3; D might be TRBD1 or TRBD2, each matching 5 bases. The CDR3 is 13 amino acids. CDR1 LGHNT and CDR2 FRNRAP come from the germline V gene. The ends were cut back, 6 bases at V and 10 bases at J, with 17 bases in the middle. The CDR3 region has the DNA TGTGCTAGTGGCCCCTCTAGCCTGGGGGCGCAGTATTTT. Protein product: CASGPSSLGAQYF.

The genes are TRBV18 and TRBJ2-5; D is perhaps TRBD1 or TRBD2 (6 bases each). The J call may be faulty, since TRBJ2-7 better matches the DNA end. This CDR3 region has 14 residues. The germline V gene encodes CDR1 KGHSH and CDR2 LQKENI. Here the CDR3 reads CASSPGGLGYEQYF. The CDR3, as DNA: TGTGCCAGCTCACCTGGGGGGCTGGGCTACGAGCAGTACTTC.

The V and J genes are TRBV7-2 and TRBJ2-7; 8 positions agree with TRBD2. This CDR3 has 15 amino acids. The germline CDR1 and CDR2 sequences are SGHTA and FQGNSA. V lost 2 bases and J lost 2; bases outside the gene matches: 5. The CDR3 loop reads CASSLSSGGAYEQYF. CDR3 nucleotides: TGTGCCAGCAGCTTATCCAGCGGGGGAGCCTACGAGCAGTACTTC.

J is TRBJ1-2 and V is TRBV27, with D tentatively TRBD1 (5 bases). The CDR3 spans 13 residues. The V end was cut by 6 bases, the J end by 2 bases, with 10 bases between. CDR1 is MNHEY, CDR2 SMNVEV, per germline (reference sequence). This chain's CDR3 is CASSPRDNYGYTF. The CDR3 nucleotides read TGTGCCAGCAGCCCCCGGGACAACTATGGCTACACCTTC.

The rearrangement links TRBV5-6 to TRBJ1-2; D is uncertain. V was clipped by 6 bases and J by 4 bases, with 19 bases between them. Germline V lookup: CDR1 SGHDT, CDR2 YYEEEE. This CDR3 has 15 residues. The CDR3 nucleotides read TGTGCCAGCACGCTTGTAGGTGAGGCATTCTATGGCTACACCTTC. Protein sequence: CASTLVGEAFYGYTF.

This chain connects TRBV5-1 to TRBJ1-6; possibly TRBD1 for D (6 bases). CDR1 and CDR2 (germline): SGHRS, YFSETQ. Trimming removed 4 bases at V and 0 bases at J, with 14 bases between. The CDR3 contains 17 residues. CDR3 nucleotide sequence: TGCGCCAGCAGCCCAAGGGGGACGAGCTCCTATAATTCACCCCTCCACTTT. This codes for CASSPRGTSSYNSPLHF.

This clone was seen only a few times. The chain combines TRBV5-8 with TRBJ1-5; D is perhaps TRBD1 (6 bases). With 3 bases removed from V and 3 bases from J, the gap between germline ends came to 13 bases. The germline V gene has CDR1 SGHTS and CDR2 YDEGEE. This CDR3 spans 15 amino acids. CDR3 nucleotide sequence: TGTGCCAGCAGCTGGGGGCCAGGACCCAATCAGCCCCAGCATTTT. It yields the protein CASSWGPGPNQPQHF.

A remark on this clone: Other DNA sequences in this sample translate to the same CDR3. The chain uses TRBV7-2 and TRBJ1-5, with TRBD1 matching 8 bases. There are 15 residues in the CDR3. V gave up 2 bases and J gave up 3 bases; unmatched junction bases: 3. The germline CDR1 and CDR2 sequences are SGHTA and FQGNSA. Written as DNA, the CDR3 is TGTGCCAGCAGCTTAAGGACAGGGCCCAATCAGCCCCAGCATTTT. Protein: CASSLRTGPNQPQHF.

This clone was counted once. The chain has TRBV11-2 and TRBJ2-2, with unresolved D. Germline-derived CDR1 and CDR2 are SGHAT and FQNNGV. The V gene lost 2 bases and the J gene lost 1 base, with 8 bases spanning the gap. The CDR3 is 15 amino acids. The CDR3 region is CASSLFRRNTGELFF. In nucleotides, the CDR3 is TGTGCCAGCAGCTTATTCCGCAGGAACACCGGGGAGCTGTTTTTT. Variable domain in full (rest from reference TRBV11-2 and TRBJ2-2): EAGVAQSPRYKIIEKRQSVAFWCNPISGHATLYWYQQILGQGPKLLIQFQNNGVVDDSQLPKDRFSAERLKGVDSTLKIQPAKLEDSAVYLCASSLFRRNTGELFFGEGSRLTVL.

CDR3 sequence (DNA): TGTGCCAGCAGCTTGGCGGCCAGCACAGATACGCAGTATTTT. It codes for CASSLAASTDTQYF. The V and J genes are TRBV28 and TRBJ2-3; D uncertain. CDR3 length: 14 amino acids. Germline lookup yields CDR1 MDHEN and CDR2 SYDVKM. V shed 6 bases and J shed 0 bases, with 10 bases lying between them.

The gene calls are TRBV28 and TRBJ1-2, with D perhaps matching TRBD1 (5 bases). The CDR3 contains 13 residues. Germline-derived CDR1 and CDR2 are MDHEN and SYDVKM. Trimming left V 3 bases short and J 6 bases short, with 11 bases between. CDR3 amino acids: CASSFGRAHGYTF. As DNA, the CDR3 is TGTGCCAGCAGTTTCGGCAGGGCACATGGCTACACCTTC.

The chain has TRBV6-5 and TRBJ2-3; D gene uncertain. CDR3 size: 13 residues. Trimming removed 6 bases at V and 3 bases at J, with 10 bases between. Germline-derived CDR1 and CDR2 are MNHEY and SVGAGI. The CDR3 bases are TGTGCCAGCAGAGAGCCCCGGACAGATACGCAGTATTTT. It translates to CASREPRTDTQYF.

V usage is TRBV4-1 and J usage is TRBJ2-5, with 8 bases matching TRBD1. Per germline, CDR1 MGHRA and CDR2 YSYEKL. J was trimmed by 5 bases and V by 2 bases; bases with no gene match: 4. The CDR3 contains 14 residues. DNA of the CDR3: TGCGCCAGCAGCCAATCAGGGGGCTGGGAGACCCAGTACTTC. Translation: CASSQSGGWETQYF.

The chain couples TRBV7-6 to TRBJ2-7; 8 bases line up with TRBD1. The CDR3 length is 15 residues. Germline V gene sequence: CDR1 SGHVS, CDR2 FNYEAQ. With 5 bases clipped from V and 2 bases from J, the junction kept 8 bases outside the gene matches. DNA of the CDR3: TGTGCCAGCAGCCTACAGGGGGGTGGCACCTACGAGCAGTACTTC. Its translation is CASSLQGGGTYEQYF.

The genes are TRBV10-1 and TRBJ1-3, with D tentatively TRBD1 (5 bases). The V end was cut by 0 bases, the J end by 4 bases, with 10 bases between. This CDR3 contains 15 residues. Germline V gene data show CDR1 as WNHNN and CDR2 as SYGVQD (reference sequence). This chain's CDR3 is CASSESGAVGNTIYF. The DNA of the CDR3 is TGCGCCAGCAGTGAGTCCGGGGCGGTCGGAAACACCATATATTTT.

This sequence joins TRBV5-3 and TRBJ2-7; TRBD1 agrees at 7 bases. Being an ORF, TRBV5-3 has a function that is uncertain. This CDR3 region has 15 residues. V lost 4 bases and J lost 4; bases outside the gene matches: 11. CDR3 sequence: CARSPTRQGSYEQYF. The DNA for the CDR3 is TGTGCCAGAAGCCCAACCCGACAGGGTAGTTACGAGCAGTACTTC.